The next 27 T cell receptor beta chains were all read from a single sample in a study of beta chain features in type 1 diabetes. The entirety of the isolated RNA underwent reverse transcription, so expressed TCRB transcripts were sequenced. Here immunoSEQ multiplex PCR was the method, and the copy in TCRdb shows in-frame clones only, minus some. The sample holds over 300,000 clones, under 8.5% seen once. The specimen sequenced was central memory CD4+ T cells from blood. The receptors originated from a young woman in good health.

This clone was recorded a few times. This sequence joins TRBV28 and TRBJ2-7; TRBD1 matches 7 bases. Unmatched junction bases numbered 14, after V lost 8 bases and J lost 7 bases. CDR1 is MDHEN, CDR2 SYDVKM, per germline. The CDR3 runs 14 residues. CDR3 sequence reads: CASRIGGPYGEQYF. The CDR3 coding sequence is TGTGCCAGCCGGATAGGGGGCCCTTATGGGGAGCAGTACTTC.

In this sample, this clone turned up a few times. The rearrangement uses TRBV4-2 and TRBJ2-7, with a weak D call TRBD1 (5 bases). Germline V lookup: CDR1 LGHNA, CDR2 YNFKEQ. The CDR3 runs to 14 residues. V was trimmed by 0 bases and J by 3 bases, leaving 9 bases between them. The CDR3 region has the DNA TGTGCCAGCAGCCAAGACACAGGCAACTACGAGCAGTACTTC. Residues: CASSQDTGNYEQYF.

The chain has TRBV7-2 and TRBJ1-3; possible D gene TRBD1, 6 bases. Per germline, CDR1 SGHTA and CDR2 FQGNSA. The CDR3 length is 17 residues. With 2 bases removed from V and 2 bases from J, the gap between germline ends came to 16 bases. CDR3 DNA sequence: TGTGCCAGCAGCTTATTGGGGGCAGGGGTAGCTGGAAACACCATATATTTT. Its translation is CASSLLGAGVAGNTIYF.

This clone came up a few times. The chain is built from TRBV28 and TRBJ1-2; D might be TRBD1 (6 bases). V lost 6 bases and J 3 bases, leaving 17 bases between the germline ends. The CDR3 is made up of 15 amino acids. Looked up from germline, CDR1 is MDHEN and CDR2 is SYDVKM. CDR3: CASSENRVRHYGYTF. In DNA, the CDR3 is TGTGCCAGCAGCGAGAACAGGGTACGGCACTATGGCTACACCTTC.

In the case of this clone: This CDR3 is also generated by other DNA sequences in the sample. The V gene is TRBV5-1, the J gene TRBJ1-4; 7 bases line up with TRBD1. The germline V gene has CDR1 SGHRS and CDR2 YFSETQ. This CDR3 spans 14 amino acids. V shed 1 base and J 6 bases; nucleotides not matched to a gene: 3. CDR3 loop: CASSLSGGDEKLFF. CDR3 coding DNA: TGCGCCAGCAGCTTGTCAGGGGGGGATGAAAAACTGTTTTTT.

This clone was counted between two and nine times. The rearrangement uses TRBV15 and TRBJ2-3; 9 bases match TRBD1. V trimming: 1 base; J trimming: 3 bases; junction bases outside the gene matches: 11. The germline V gene has CDR1 LNHNV and CDR2 YYDKDF (reference sequence). This CDR3 spans 18 amino acids. CDR3 bases: TGTGCCACCAGCAGAGTGGGATGGGACAGGGTGAGGACAGATACGCAGTATTTT. This translates into CATSRVGWDRVRTDTQYF.

This chain links TRBV5-1 with TRBJ1-2, with D unresolved. The germline V gene has CDR1 SGHRS and CDR2 YFSETQ. This CDR3 is 14 amino acids long. Trimming took 0 bases from V and 1 from J, leaving 7 bases between them. The CDR3 is CASSLAADNYGYTF. CDR3 nucleotide sequence: TGCGCCAGCAGCTTGGCTGCGGATAACTATGGCTACACCTTC.

This clone has just a few counts. V usage is TRBV6-5 and J usage is TRBJ2-7, with TRBD2 matching over 8 bases. The CDR3 covers 15 residues. In germline, CDR1 is MNHEY, CDR2 SVGAGI. J gave up 4 bases and V 2 bases, and 7 bases lay outside the gene matches. CDR3 sequence reads: CASSYEGLGGYEQYF. The CDR3 region has the DNA TGTGCCAGCAGTTACGAGGGACTAGGGGGGTACGAGCAGTACTTC.

This clone was detected a few times. The J gene is TRBJ2-5, the V gene TRBV10-3, with TRBD1 as a possible D gene (5 bases). V was shortened by 2 bases and J by 1 base, with 11 bases between the two germline ends. The germline V gene has CDR1 ENHRY and CDR2 SYGVKD. This CDR3 is 15 amino acids long. CDR3 DNA: TGTGCCATCAGTGAGGCGCAGCAGGGCCAAGAGACCCAGTACTTC. Translation gives CAISEAQQGQETQYF.

In its sample, this clone was seen a few times. This chain links TRBV18 with TRBJ2-1; tentatively, D is TRBD1 (6 bases). Looked up from germline, CDR1 is KGHSH and CDR2 is LQKENI. This CDR3 has 14 amino acids. V lost 6 bases and J lost 4, with 13 bases in between. The CDR3 spells CASSFLQGYNEQFF. The CDR3, as DNA: TGTGCCAGCTCTTTTCTCCAGGGGTACAATGAGCAGTTCTTC.

V is TRBV20-1 and J is TRBJ2-4, with D unresolved. Germline lookup yields CDR1 DFQATT and CDR2 SNEGSKA (reference sequence). The CDR3 totals 10 residues. V was shortened by 4 bases and J by 10 bases, with 8 bases between the two germline ends. CDR3 residues: CSAIRRIQYF. CDR3 DNA sequence: TGCAGTGCTATCCGACGGATTCAGTACTTC.

This clone was seen more than once but under ten times. V and J are TRBV4-3 and TRBJ2-5, with TRBD1 as a possible D gene (7 bases). The tail of the sequence fits TRBJ2-7 better, so the J call may be wrong. CDR1 and CDR2 (germline): LGHNA, YSLEER. This CDR3 contains 16 residues. CDR3 protein: CASSQDRGTVRYEQYF. CDR3 DNA sequence: TGCGCCAGCAGCCAAGATCGGGGGACAGTACGCTACGAGCAGTACTTC.

This clone turned up a few times. DNA of the CDR3: TGTGCCAGCAGCTTACATCTCCCACTTACGTCAGCGAGACGACAGCCCCAGCATTTT. Amino acids: CASSLHLPLTSARRQPQHF. V usage is TRBV7-6 and J usage is TRBJ1-5, with D hard to call. The CDR3 has 19 residues. Germline V gives CDR1 SGHVS, CDR2 FNYEAQ. The V end was cut by 2 bases, the J end by 7 bases, with 27 bases between. The full variable domain, in which reference TRBV7-6 and TRBJ1-5 provide the parts outside the CDR3, is GAGVSQSPRYKVTKRGQDVALRCDPISGHVSLYWYRQALGQGPEFLTYFNYEAQQDKSGLPNDRFSAERPEGSISTLTIQRTEQRDSAMYRCASSLHLPLTSARRQPQHFGDGTRLSIL.

This clone has just a few counts. This rearrangement joins TRBV10-3 to TRBJ2-7; TRBD2 matches 8 bases. CDR3 length: 15 amino acids. The V gene end was trimmed by 4 bases and the J gene end by 4 bases; junction bases not matched to a gene: 9. The V gene's germline CDR1 is ENHRY and CDR2 SYGVKD. CDR3 amino acids: CAISGPTSGVYEQYF. DNA for the CDR3: TGTGCCATCAGTGGGCCTACTAGCGGAGTGTACGAGCAGTACTTC.

Remarks on this clone: Additional DNA sequences in this sample encode the identical CDR3. J is TRBJ2-7 and V is TRBV28; no clear D. Per germline, CDR1 MDHEN and CDR2 SYDVKM. This CDR3 is 12 amino acids long. V lost 6 bases and J lost 0, with 6 bases in between. CDR3 protein: CASRLSSYEQYF. In DNA, the CDR3 is TGTGCCAGCAGATTAAGCTCCTACGAGCAGTACTTC.

The sample holds a few counts of this clone. The chain carries TRBV5-1 and TRBJ2-1, with D perhaps matching TRBD1 or TRBD2 (5 bases each). Germline assignment: CDR1 SGHRS and CDR2 YFSETQ. The CDR3 spans 13 residues. V lost 4 bases and J 4 bases, leaving 9 bases between the germline ends. CDR3 sequence reads: CASSHGAYNEQFF. For the CDR3, the DNA is TGCGCCAGCAGCCACGGGGCTTACAATGAGCAGTTCTTC. Based on the CDR3 plus reference TRBV5-1 and TRBJ2-1, the full variable domain is KAGVTQTPRYLIKTRGQQVTLSCSPISGHRSVSWYQQTPGQGLQFLFEYFSETQRNKGNFPGRFSGRQFSNSRSEMNVSTLELGDSALYLCASSHGAYNEQFFGPGTRLTVL.

In its sample, this clone was seen a few times. The chain is built from TRBV9 and TRBJ2-7, with D possibly TRBD2 on 6 matching bases. CDR3 length equals 14 residues. Trimming removed 4 bases at V and 2 bases at J, with 13 bases between. CDR1 is SGDLS and CDR2 is YYNGEE in the germline V gene. DNA for the CDR3: TGTGCCAGCAGCCCCCAACCGGGGGCCTACGAGCAGTACTTC. Encoded protein: CASSPQPGAYEQYF.

This clone was seen more than once but under ten times. This rearrangement joins TRBV29-1 to TRBJ2-3, with TRBD2 identical over 7 bases. The length of the CDR3 is 14 residues. The germline V gene has CDR1 SQVTM and CDR2 ANQGSEA. V dropped 3 bases and J dropped 6; count of bases not matched to a gene: 9. CDR3 nucleotides: TGCAGCGTTGAGGGAGGAGGGGAGGGTGATACGCAGTATTTT. As protein: CSVEGGGEGDTQYF.

This clone has at least ten counts. The V gene is TRBV7-2, the J gene TRBJ2-2, with D perhaps assigned TRBD1 or TRBD2 (5 bases each). Per the germline V gene, CDR1 is SGHTA and CDR2 is FQGNSA. V lost 1 base and J lost 5, with 11 bases in between. The CDR3 extends over 15 amino acids. CDR3 protein: CASSLVLGETGELFF. Here the CDR3 DNA reads TGTGCCAGCAGCTTAGTTCTGGGGGAGACCGGGGAGCTGTTTTTT.

The table lists this clone with a few counts. The chain is built from TRBV2 and TRBJ1-5; 8 nucleotides agree with TRBD1. The CDR3 contains 15 residues. Germline V gene data show CDR1 as SNHLY and CDR2 as FYNNEI. V gave up 6 bases and J gave up 6 bases; unmatched junction bases: 10. CDR3 protein: CASRSAQGVSQPQHF. The CDR3 nucleotides read TGTGCCAGCAGATCGGCACAGGGGGTTAGTCAGCCCCAGCATTTT.

This clone was counted ten times or more. CDR3 in DNA: TGTGCCAGCAGCAGAACTAGCGGACCGATACCGGGTACGGAGACCCAGTACTTC. Translation: CASSRTSGPIPGTETQYF. This chain uses TRBV9 with TRBJ2-5, with TRBD2 matching 8 bases. The trim removed 4 bases at V and 5 bases at J, leaving 19 bases unmatched. Germline V CDR1 and CDR2: SGDLS, YYNGEE. This CDR3 spans 18 amino acids.

This clone was picked up many times. CDR3 residues: CATSLGNQPQHF. The CDR3 DNA reads TGTGCCACCAGCTTGGGCAATCAGCCCCAGCATTTT. The chain links TRBV15 to TRBJ1-5; no reliable D call. Trimming removed 5 bases from V and 2 bases from J, with 4 bases in between. CDR3 length equals 12 residues. From germline, CDR1 is LNHNV and CDR2 YYDKDF (reference sequence).

This rearrangement joins TRBV5-1 to TRBJ1-5; TRBD1 might be the D (5 bases). The length of the CDR3 is 15 residues. V was shortened by 5 bases and J by 2 bases, with 14 bases between the two germline ends. Germline assignment: CDR1 SGHRS and CDR2 YFSETQ. The CDR3 DNA sequence: TGCGCCAGCAGACCCGAAGGGACTGGCAATCAGCCCCAGCATTTT. Translated: CASRPEGTGNQPQHF.

This clone was seen at least ten times. The chain recombines TRBV4-3 with TRBJ2-1; 10 bases are shared with TRBD2. V lost 3 bases and J lost 7; bases outside the gene matches: 9. CDR1 and CDR2 (germline): LGHNA, YSLEER. The CDR3 is 16 amino acids. The CDR3 sequence is CASSHSGLAGVNEQFF. Here the CDR3 DNA reads TGCGCCAGCAGCCACTCGGGCCTAGCGGGAGTTAATGAGCAGTTCTTC.

This clone was picked up a small number of times. The V gene is TRBV11-2, the J gene TRBJ2-3; D may match TRBD1 or TRBD2 (5 bases each). CDR1 and CDR2 from the germline V gene are SGHAT and FQNNGV. The CDR3 has 15 amino acids. Trimming pared 2 bases from V and 3 bases from J, leaving 12 bases between. CDR3 DNA sequence: TGTGCCAGCAGCTTAATCGGGACGGGTACAGATACGCAGTATTTT. This translates into CASSLIGTGTDTQYF.

This clone has a count of ten or more. The gene calls are TRBV15 and TRBJ1-5; a weak D match, TRBD1 (6 bases). Germline V lookup: CDR1 LNHNV, CDR2 YYDKDF (reference sequence). CDR3 length equals 14 residues. Trimming took 1 base from V and 3 from J, leaving 7 bases between them. This CDR3 reads CATSRGQANQPQHF. Written as DNA, the CDR3 is TGTGCCACCAGCAGAGGACAGGCCAATCAGCCCCAGCATTTT.

A few counts support this clone. The V gene is TRBV28, the J gene TRBJ1-2, with 8 bases matching TRBD1. CDR1 and CDR2 from the germline V gene are MDHEN and SYDVKM. V lost 4 bases to trimming and J lost 4 bases; unmatched junction nucleotides: 5. The CDR3 sequence is 14 residues long. The CDR3 protein is CASSSPGGGYGYTF. The CDR3 DNA is TGTGCCAGCAGTTCCCCAGGGGGCGGCTATGGCTACACCTTC.